This is a list of T cell receptor beta chains from one sample in a study of PD-1 blockade in classical Hodgkin lymphoma. The method was immunoSEQ multiplex PCR; TCRdb's version includes in-frame clones alone and lacks a portion of them. The repertoire holds 14,000 or so clones, with 81% as singletons. Specimen: peripheral blood mononuclear cells (PBMCs), collected at baseline. The receptors shown here come from a human donor with classical Hodgkin lymphoma. The CDR3 runs from the conserved cysteine through the conserved F or W. The D gene is left open where the match is weak. Size is omitted from some rows. Given values are once, few, many or a class for expanded clones.

V gene	clone size	D gene	J gene	CDR3 protein	CDR3 DNA
TRBV6-5	.	TRBD1	TRBJ1-1	CASSYGDSGAFF	TGTGCCAGCAGTTACGGGGACAGCGGAGCTTTCTTT
TRBV5-1	.	.	TRBJ1-2	CASSPQDNYGYTF	TGCGCCAGCAGCCCACAGGATAACTATGGCTACACCTTC
TRBV14	once	.	TRBJ2-3	CASSHLTTGTDTQYF	TGTGCCAGCAGCCACTTAACTACAGGGACAGATACGCAGTATTTT
TRBV7-6	.	.	TRBJ2-7	CASALERGSSYEQYF	TGTGCCAGCGCTTTGGAAAGGGGTTCCTCCTACGAGCAGTACTTC
TRBV6-1	.	TRBD1	TRBJ1-6	CASIRTGGSPLHF	TGTGCCAGCATTAGGACAGGGGGTTCACCCCTCCACTTT
TRBV5-6	once	.	TRBJ1-2	CASSTRPAPIANYGYTF	TGTGCCAGCAGCACGAGACCGGCCCCTATAGCTAACTATGGCTACACCTTC
TRBV6-4	few	TRBD2	TRBJ2-1	CATSRVAGTYNEQFF	TGTGCCACCTCCCGGGTAGCGGGGACCTACAATGAGCAGTTCTTC
TRBV5-4	.	.	TRBJ2-7	CASSSRPLYEQYF	TGTGCCAGCAGTAGTAGGCCTCTCTACGAGCAGTACTTC
TRBV30	.	.	TRBJ1-1	CAWGKTEAFF	TGTGCCTGGGGTAAGACTGAAGCTTTCTTT
TRBV14	.	.	TRBJ2-5	CASSLIGPSGGKTQYF	TGTGCCAGCAGCCTGATCGGCCCCTCAGGGGGGAAGACCCAGTACTTC
TRBV4-1	few	.	TRBJ2-3	CASRPNPGLRRADTQYF	TGCGCCAGCAGACCTAACCCGGGACTTAGGCGGGCAGATACGCAGTATTTT
TRBV19	once	.	TRBJ2-7	CASSPKLPGEQYF	TGTGCCAGTAGTCCGAAGCTGCCTGGTGAGCAGTACTTC
TRBV5-1	once	.	TRBJ2-6	CASGNEGANVLTF	TGCGCCAGCGGCAATGAAGGGGCCAACGTCCTGACTTTC
TRBV11-2	.	.	TRBJ2-4	CASSPWVWALGKNIQYF	TGTGCCAGCAGCCCCTGGGTTTGGGCCCTAGGCAAAAACATTCAGTACTTC
TRBV9	.	TRBD1	TRBJ2-4	CASSVTGVDKNIQYF	TGTGCCAGCAGCGTAACAGGGGTGGACAAAAACATTCAGTACTTC
TRBV7-3	.	.	TRBJ1-2	CASSDPGRLGYTF	TGTGCCAGCAGCGACCCGGGACGCCTGGGCTACACCTTC
TRBV19	.	.	TRBJ1-3	CASSTNLPYF	TGTGCCAGTAGTACTAACCTACCTTATTTT
TRBV7-9	.	TRBD1	TRBJ2-4	CASSRTGGGYLAKNIQYF	TGTGCCAGCAGCCGAACAGGGGGCGGATATCTAGCCAAAAACATTCAGTACTTC
TRBV30	.	TRBD1	TRBJ1-5	CAWSAGGLAQHF	TGTGCCTGGAGTGCAGGGGGATTGGCCCAGCATTTT
TRBV7-8	.	TRBD1	TRBJ1-1	CASRDRVGSTEAFF	TGTGCCAGCAGAGACAGGGTAGGAAGCACTGAAGCTTTCTTT
TRBV7-2	few	.	TRBJ1-5	CASSLQSQPQHF	TGTGCCAGCAGCCTTCAAAGTCAGCCCCAGCATTTT
TRBV6-6	.	.	TRBJ2-7	CASRTGSSYEQYF	TGTGCCAGCAGAACAGGGAGCTCCTACGAGCAGTACTTC
TRBV5-1	.	TRBD1	TRBJ1-2	CASRRQGSYGYTF	TGCGCCAGCAGGCGACAGGGGTCGTATGGCTACACCTTC
TRBV6-5	.	TRBD1	TRBJ1-2	CASFNRQGANYGYTF	TGTGCCAGCTTCAACAGACAGGGAGCGAACTATGGCTACACCTTC
TRBV4-3	.	.	TRBJ1-4	CASSQEIPVLSTNEKLFF	TGCGCCAGCAGCCAAGAAATCCCAGTCCTTTCAACTAATGAAAAACTGTTTTTT
TRBV11-2	.	TRBD2	TRBJ2-3	CASSKAAGGLPDTQYF	TGTGCCAGCAGCAAGGCAGCGGGGGGGCTTCCAGATACGCAGTATTTT
TRBV10-3	.	TRBD2	TRBJ2-2	CAISEAASGGAGENTGELFF	TGTGCCATCAGTGAGGCAGCGAGCGGGGGGGCCGGGGAGAACACCGGGGAGCTGTTTTTT
TRBV10-3	.	TRBD1	TRBJ1-5	CAINNQGASQPQHF	TGTGCCATCAATAACCAGGGGGCGAGCCAGCCCCAGCATTTT
TRBV7-6	.	.	TRBJ2-7	CASSQLGHDEQYF	TGTGCCAGCAGCCAGTTAGGGCACGACGAGCAGTACTTC
TRBV7-2	.	TRBD1	TRBJ1-2	CASSANQGARGYTF	TGTGCCAGCAGCGCGAATCAGGGGGCTCGGGGCTACACCTTC
TRBV2	.	.	TRBJ2-7	CASRGRIYEQYF	TGTGCCAGCAGAGGCAGAATCTACGAGCAGTACTTC
TRBV4-1	.	.	TRBJ2-7	CASSQFPPLAKVEQYF	TGCGCCAGCAGCCAGTTTCCCCCCCTAGCTAAGGTCGAGCAGTACTTC
TRBV19	once	.	TRBJ1-3	CASSENRVGNTIYF	TGTGCCAGTAGTGAAAACAGGGTTGGAAACACCATATATTTT
TRBV11-3	.	.	TRBJ1-1	CASSKQDGREAFF	TGTGCCAGCAGCAAGCAGGACGGGAGGGAAGCTTTCTTT
TRBV10-1	.	.	TRBJ2-4	CASKSLLAKNIQYF	TGCGCCAGCAAATCCCTTTTAGCCAAAAACATTCAGTACTTC
TRBV21-1	.	.	TRBJ2-3	CASRALQGALKRATDTQYF	TGTGCCAGCAGGGCTCTACAGGGGGCGCTTAAGAGAGCCACAGATACGCAGTATTTT
TRBV7-9	.	TRBD1	TRBJ1-2	CASTLGTAYNYGYTF	TGTGCCAGCACCCTGGGGACAGCCTATAACTATGGCTACACCTTC
TRBV5-1	.	.	TRBJ1-6	CASSLRWDYNSPLHF	TGCGCCAGCAGCCTGAGGTGGGATTATAATTCACCCCTCCACTTT
TRBV7-2	.	TRBD1	TRBJ2-7	CASSAPGQPYEQYF	TGTGCCAGCAGCGCCCCGGGACAGCCCTACGAGCAGTACTTC
TRBV7-8	once	TRBD1	TRBJ2-7	CASSQDRPGQYF	TGTGCCAGCAGCCAGGACAGGCCGGGGCAGTACTTC
TRBV6-5	once	.	TRBJ2-1	CASSYGQGIYEQFF	TGTGCCAGCAGTTACGGCCAGGGGATCTATGAGCAGTTCTTC
TRBV27	.	TRBD2	TRBJ2-5	CASSLSGGALETQYF	TGTGCCAGCAGCTTAAGCGGGGGGGCCTTAGAGACCCAGTACTTC
TRBV28	.	.	TRBJ2-6	CASGLDLSGANVLTF	TGTGCCAGCGGCCTAGACTTGTCTGGGGCCAACGTCCTGACTTTC
TRBV6-9	once	TRBD2	TRBJ2-5	CASRSSGGMQETQYF	TGTGCCAGCAGATCTAGCGGGGGGATGCAAGAGACCCAGTACTTC
TRBV5-1	.	TRBD2	TRBJ2-5	CASGSGGQETQYF	TGCGCCAGTGGTAGCGGGGGGCAAGAGACCCAGTACTTC
TRBV5-1	few	.	TRBJ2-4	CASFQQGVVNIQYF	TGCGCCAGTTTCCAACAGGGAGTTGTAAACATTCAGTACTTC
TRBV29-1	.	.	TRBJ1-1	CSVLGVAEAFF	TGCAGCGTTTTGGGCGTTGCTGAAGCTTTCTTT
TRBV19	.	.	TRBJ2-3	CASSIYSSASTDTQYF	TGTGCCAGTAGTATCTACTCGTCCGCTAGCACAGATACGCAGTATTTT
TRBV9	.	.	TRBJ1-4	CASSASGEKLFF	TGTGCCAGCAGCGCTAGTGGTGAAAAACTGTTTTTT
TRBV6-1	few	TRBD1	TRBJ2-1	CASSEVSGGYNEQFF	TGTGCCAGCAGTGAAGTATCAGGGGGCTACAATGAGCAGTTCTTC
TRBV6-5	.	.	TRBJ1-2	CASSYNSGNHYGYTF	TGTGCCAGCAGTTACAACTCCGGGAACCACTATGGCTACACCTTC
TRBV9	.	TRBD1	TRBJ1-6	CASSVASGQGADSPLHF	TGTGCCAGCAGCGTAGCTTCGGGACAGGGGGCAGATTCACCCCTCCACTTT
TRBV19	.	TRBD2	TRBJ2-5	CASSITWGGNRETQYF	TGTGCCAGTAGTATAACGTGGGGGGGGAACAGAGAGACCCAGTACTTC
TRBV19	.	TRBD1	TRBJ1-2	CASSTPELTGVRNTF	TGTGCCAGTAGTACCCCGGAACTGACAGGGGTTCGGAACACCTTC
TRBV19	.	TRBD1	TRBJ2-3	CASSIRGPRADTQYF	TGTGCCAGTAGTATAAGGGGGCCCCGTGCAGATACGCAGTATTTT